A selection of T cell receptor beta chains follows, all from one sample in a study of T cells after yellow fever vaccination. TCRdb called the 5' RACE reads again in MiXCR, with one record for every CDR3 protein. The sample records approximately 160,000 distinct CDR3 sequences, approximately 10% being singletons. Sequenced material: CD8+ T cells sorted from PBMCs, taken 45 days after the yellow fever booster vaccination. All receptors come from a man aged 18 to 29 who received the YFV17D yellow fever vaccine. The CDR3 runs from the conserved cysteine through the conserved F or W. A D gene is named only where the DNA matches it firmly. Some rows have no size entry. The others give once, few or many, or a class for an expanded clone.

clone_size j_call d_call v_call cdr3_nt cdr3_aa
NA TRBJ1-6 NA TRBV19 TGTGCCAGTAGTATTACCGGCGGGGATAATTCACCCCTCCACTTT CASSITGGDNSPLHF
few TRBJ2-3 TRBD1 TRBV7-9 TGTGCCAGCAGCGAACCACCTACAGGGGCGAGCACAGATACGCAGTATTTT CASSEPPTGASTDTQYF
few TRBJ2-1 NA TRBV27 TGTGCCAGCAGCCTTCTAGCTGAGGGCAATGAGCAGTTCTTC CASSLLAEGNEQFF
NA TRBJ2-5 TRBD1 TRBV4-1 TGCGCCAGCAGCCAAGTGCTGACAGGGGGAGAGACCCAGTACTTC CASSQVLTGGETQYF
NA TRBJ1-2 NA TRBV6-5 TGTGCCAGCAGTTACGAAGGGGCGGGGGGCTACACCTTC CASSYEGAGGYTF
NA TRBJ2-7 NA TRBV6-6 TGTGCCAGCAGTTTACAGGGAAGTATAGACGAGCAGTACTTC CASSLQGSIDEQYF
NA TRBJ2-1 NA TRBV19 TGTGCCGCGGCGGCCAGGGGCGACTTCTCCTACAATGAGCAGTTCTTC CAAAARGDFSYNEQFF
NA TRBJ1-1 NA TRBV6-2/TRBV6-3 TGTGCCAGCGGGGTTCCTGAAGCTTTCTTT CASGVPEAFF
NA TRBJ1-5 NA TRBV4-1 TGCGCCAGCAGCCGGTCTCAGGGGACCGATCAGCCCCAGCATTTT CASSRSQGTDQPQHF
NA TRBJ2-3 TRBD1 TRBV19 TGTGCCAGTAGTCCTACGACAGGGGCGCAGTATTTT CASSPTTGAQYF
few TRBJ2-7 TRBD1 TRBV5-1 TGCGCCAGCAGCTTGACAGGGGGCTGGTACGAGCAGTACTTC CASSLTGGWYEQYF
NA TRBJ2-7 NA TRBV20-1 TGCAGTGCTAGAGGCACGGTGGTCGAGGAGCAGTACTTC CSARGTVVEEQYF
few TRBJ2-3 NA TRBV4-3 TGCGCCAGCAGCCAAGATTTTAGGCTGAGGACAGATACGCAGTATTTT CASSQDFRLRTDTQYF
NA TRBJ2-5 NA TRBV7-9 TGTGCCAGCAGCTTATCGGCGGCGCGGGAGACCCAGTACTTC CASSLSAARETQYF
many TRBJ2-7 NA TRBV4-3 TGCGCCAGCAGTCAAAACTGGGGGTCCTACGAGCAGTACTTC CASSQNWGSYEQYF
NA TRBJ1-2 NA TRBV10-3 TGTGCCATCAGGATAGCTATCGTCTATGGCTACACCTTC CAIRIAIVYGYTF
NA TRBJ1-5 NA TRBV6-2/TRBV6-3 TGTGCCAGCAGACCTAGAGGAGATTATAGCAATCAGCCCCAGCATTTT CASRPRGDYSNQPQHF
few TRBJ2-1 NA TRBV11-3 TGTGCCAGCAGCTTAGGTGGGGGGGCTTTCCACAATGAGCAGTTCTTC CASSLGGGAFHNEQFF
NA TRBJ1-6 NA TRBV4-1 TGCGCCAGCAGCCAAGGCGGAATCCTCCACTTT CASSQGGILHF
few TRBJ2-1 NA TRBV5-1 TGCGCCAGCAGCTTCCGGGGGTACGGTAATGAGCAGTTCTTC CASSFRGYGNEQFF
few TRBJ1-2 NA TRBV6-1 TGTGCCGGGGGATATACCGGGGGGCAAGACTATGGCTACACCTTC CAGGYTGGQDYGYTF
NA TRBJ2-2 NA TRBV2 TGTGCCAGCAGTTCAGGATTGGACGGGGAGCTGTTTTTT CASSSGLDGELFF
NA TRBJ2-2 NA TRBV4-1 TGCGCCAGCAGCCAACTCGGGTCCGGGGAGCTGTTTTTT CASSQLGSGELFF
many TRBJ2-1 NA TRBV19 TGTGCCAGTAGTCCACAGACAGTAGAAGGTGGTGAGCAGTTCTTC CASSPQTVEGGEQFF
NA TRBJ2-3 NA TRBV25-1 TGTGCCAGCAGGGTTAGGGATTATGGCGGGCAGCACGCTAGCACAGATACGCAGTATTTT CASRVRDYGGQHASTDTQYF
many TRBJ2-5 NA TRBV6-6 TGTGCCAGCAGTTACGGTTCAGGGCAGCCGAATAAAGAGACCCAGTACTTC CASSYGSGQPNKETQYF
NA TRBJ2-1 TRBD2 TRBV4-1 TGCGCCAGCAGCCGGGGTGGGCTAGCGGGGGGTGAGTTCTTC CASSRGGLAGGEFF